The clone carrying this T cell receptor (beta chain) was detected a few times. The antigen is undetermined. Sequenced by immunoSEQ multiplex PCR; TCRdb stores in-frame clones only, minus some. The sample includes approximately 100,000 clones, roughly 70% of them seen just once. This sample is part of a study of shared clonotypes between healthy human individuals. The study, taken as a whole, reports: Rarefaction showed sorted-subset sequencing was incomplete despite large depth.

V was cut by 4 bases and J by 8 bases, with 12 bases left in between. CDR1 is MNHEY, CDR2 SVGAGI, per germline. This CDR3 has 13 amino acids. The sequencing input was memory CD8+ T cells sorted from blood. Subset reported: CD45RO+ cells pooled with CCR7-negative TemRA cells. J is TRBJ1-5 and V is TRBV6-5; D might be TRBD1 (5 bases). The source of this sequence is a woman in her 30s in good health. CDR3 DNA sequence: TGTGCCAGCAGTTCGGGGGAGGTGGAGCCCCAGCATTTT. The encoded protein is CASSSGEVEPQHF.